This entry is about one TCR beta chain. Some clones are missing from TCRdb's copy, which holds only in-frame ones; the method was immunoSEQ multiplex PCR. The table records more than 200,000 clones, approximately 90% of them present only once. CDR3 length: 11 residues. Germline loops: CDR1 MNHNS, CDR2 SASEGT. V lost 2 bases and J 7 bases, leaving 5 bases between the germline ends. This record comes from a study of blood T cell repertoires in COVID-19. Across the whole study: Acute and convalescent COVID-19 specimens originated in the United States, Italy and Spain.

The TCR was taken from a man older than 75 with acute or convalescent COVID-19. V and J are TRBV6-1 and TRBJ1-1, with no clear D. Sequencing was performed on peripheral blood. The CDR3 coding sequence is TGTGCCAGCAGTGAATATTATGAAGCTTTCTTT. This encodes CASSEYYEAFF.